This passage covers 20 T cell receptor beta chains from one sample sequenced in a study of blood T cell repertoires in COVID-19. The table came from immunoSEQ multiplex PCR; TCRdb's copy has only in-frame clones and leaves some out. The sample holds about 220,000 clones, 80% to 90% seen once. The sample was peripheral blood. The source is a young man who had recovered from COVID-19.

The rearrangement links TRBV14 to TRBJ1-1, with D possibly matching TRBD1 (6 bases). V gave up 5 bases and J gave up 5 bases, with 12 bases separating them. This CDR3 comprises 13 residues. Germline CDR1 and CDR2: SGHDN and FVKESK. The chain's CDR3 is CASSGWGTTEAFF. CDR3 bases: TGTGCCAGCAGCGGCTGGGGGACAACTGAAGCTTTCTTT.

This clone was seen once. CDR3 in amino acids: CASSYPRGVDEQFF. The DNA of the CDR3 is TGTGCCAGCAGTTACCCGCGGGGGGTCGATGAGCAGTTCTTC. This sequence joins TRBV6-2 or TRBV6-3 and TRBJ2-1, with 8 nucleotides matching TRBD2. CDR1 is MNHEY, CDR2 SVGEGT, per germline. Trimming took 2 bases from V and 8 from J; bases not matched to a gene: 5. This CDR3 has 14 amino acids.

The V gene is TRBV18, the J gene TRBJ1-3; D ambiguous. Germline CDR1 and CDR2: KGHSH and LQKENI. V was cut by 10 bases and J by 4 bases, with 11 bases left in between. The CDR3 contains 12 residues. The CDR3 region is CATTEAGNTIYF. The CDR3 DNA sequence: TGTGCCACCACAGAAGCCGGAAACACCATATATTTT.

V and J are TRBV6-5 and TRBJ1-2; D is perhaps TRBD1 (6 bases). The V gene lost 6 bases and the J gene lost 4 bases, with 12 bases spanning the gap. CDR3 size: 13 residues. CDR1 is MNHEY, CDR2 SVGAGI, per germline. In DNA, the CDR3 is TGTGCCAGCAGCGCCACAGGGACCTATGGCTACACCTTC. Its translation: CASSATGTYGYTF.

The chain has TRBV3-1 (or the pseudogene TRBV3-2) and TRBJ2-2; 7 bases align to TRBD2. Germline lookup yields CDR1 LGHDT and CDR2 YNNKEL (reference sequence). This CDR3 comprises 16 residues. Germline trimming cut 0 bases from V and 7 bases from J; bases unmatched to any gene: 8. The CDR3 reads CASSQDRRGYGGELFF. DNA for the CDR3: TGTGCCAGCAGCCAAGATCGGCGGGGGTACGGCGGGGAGCTGTTTTTT.

V gene TRBV5-4 combines with J gene TRBJ2-2; D might be TRBD1 (6 bases). V was pared by 4 bases and J by 3 bases, with 7 bases between. This CDR3 region has 13 residues. Germline V lookup: CDR1 SGHNT, CDR2 YYREEE (reference sequence). CDR3 sequence reads: CASSHRDTGELFF. CDR3 DNA sequence: TGTGCCAGCAGCCACAGGGACACCGGGGAGCTGTTTTTT.

V usage is TRBV5-1 and J usage is TRBJ2-7; possibly TRBD1 for D (6 bases). V lost 4 bases to trimming and J lost 0 bases, with 11 bases between them. This CDR3 region has 14 residues. Per the germline V gene, CDR1 is SGHRS and CDR2 is YFSETQ. The CDR3 protein is CASSVRDNSYEQYF. The DNA of the CDR3 is TGCGCCAGCAGCGTCCGGGACAACTCCTACGAGCAGTACTTC.

This rearrangement joins TRBV24-1 to TRBJ2-1, with D tentatively TRBD1 (6 bases). Trimming pared 5 bases from V and 5 bases from J, leaving 18 bases between. CDR1 is KGHDR, CDR2 SFDVKD, per germline. This CDR3 has 16 residues. CDR3: CATSGSGVRIDNEQFF. The CDR3 nucleotides are TGTGCCACCAGTGGCTCAGGGGTTAGGATTGACAATGAGCAGTTCTTC.

Written as DNA, the CDR3 is TGTGCCAGCAGCTTCCCCGGACAGCCTCTGGAGGACACTGAAGCTTTCTTT. It codes for CASSFPGQPLEDTEAFF. The chain has TRBV5-4 and TRBJ1-1; D is perhaps TRBD1 (6 bases). V was pared by 2 bases and J by 3 bases, with 20 bases between. CDR1 is SGHNT and CDR2 is YYREEE in the germline V gene (reference sequence). The CDR3 loop spans 17 amino acids.

The chain combines TRBV19 with TRBJ2-1; the match to TRBD1 covers 12 bases. The CDR3 length is 18 residues. V shed 2 bases, J shed 7 bases, and the junction held 12 bases outside the gene matches. The germline V gene has CDR1 LNHDA and CDR2 SQIVND (reference sequence). CDR3 residues: CASSIRVFWDRGRNEQFF. The CDR3 DNA reads as TGTGCCAGTAGTATAAGGGTATTTTGGGACAGGGGGCGGAATGAGCAGTTCTTC.

This rearrangement joins TRBV6-2 or TRBV6-3 to TRBJ2-5; TRBD2 matches 10 bases. The CDR3 covers 16 residues. Germline CDR1 reads MNHEY; CDR2 reads SVGEGT. V was pared by 2 bases and J by 0 bases, with 3 bases of the junction left unmatched. The DNA for the CDR3 is TGTGCCAGCAGTTACAGTCTAGCGGGGGACCAAGAGACCCAGTACTTC. Encoded protein: CASSYSLAGDQETQYF.

The chain carries TRBV4-1 and TRBJ1-1; 7 nucleotides line up with TRBD1. Germline V lookup: CDR1 MGHRA, CDR2 YSYEKL. The length of the CDR3 is 17 residues. The ends lost 5 bases at V and 8 bases at J; junction bases unmatched: 20. The CDR3 spells CASSERDRVKGEMEAFF. For the CDR3, the DNA is TGCGCCAGCAGCGAACGCGACAGGGTCAAAGGGGAGATGGAAGCTTTCTTT.

This clone was picked up many times. The chain has TRBV3-1 (or the pseudogene TRBV3-2) and TRBJ1-5; D uncertain. Trimming removed 4 bases at V and 0 bases at J, with 19 bases between. Germline values: CDR1 LGHDT, CDR2 YNNKEL (reference sequence). This CDR3 has 18 residues. CDR3 DNA: TGTGCCAGCAGCCCCTACGTTAGCAGTGACTATAGCAATCAGCCCCAGCATTTT. Its protein product is CASSPYVSSDYSNQPQHF.

The chain joins TRBV4-3 to TRBJ1-6, with D tentatively TRBD1 (5 bases). Germline loops: CDR1 LGHNA, CDR2 YSLEER. The CDR3 covers 14 residues. With 4 bases removed from V and 7 bases from J, the gap between germline ends came to 11 bases. The CDR3 DNA follows: TGCGCCAGCAGCCTAGGTGGGGGGAATTCACCCCTCCACTTT. Amino acid sequence: CASSLGGGNSPLHF.

V and J are TRBV5-1 and TRBJ1-1; D might be TRBD1 (6 bases). Germline V gene sequence: CDR1 SGHRS, CDR2 YFSETQ. The CDR3 has 15 amino acids. V was pared by 4 bases and J by 1 base, with 14 bases between. The CDR3 coding sequence is TGCGCCAGCAGCCCAATGGGGGGGGCGAACACTGAAGCTTTCTTT. It translates to CASSPMGGANTEAFF.

This chain links TRBV3-1 (or the pseudogene TRBV3-2) with TRBJ1-5; D gene ambiguous. V shed 0 bases and J shed 7 bases, with 4 bases lying between them. The germline CDR1 and CDR2 sequences are LGHDT and YNNKEL (reference sequence). This CDR3 spans 12 amino acids. CDR3 sequence: CASSQDRQPQHF. CDR3 bases: TGTGCCAGCAGCCAAGATCGGCAGCCCCAGCATTTT.

The gene calls are TRBV30 and TRBJ1-6, with D unclear. Germline CDR1 reads GTSNPN; CDR2 reads SVGIG (reference sequence). Trimming left V 5 bases short and J 8 bases short, with 16 bases between. The CDR3 covers 14 residues. This chain's CDR3 is CAWRRLNVDSPLHF. The CDR3 DNA reads TGTGCCTGGCGTAGATTAAACGTTGATTCACCCCTCCACTTT.

This clone turned up a few times. The same CDR3 also results from other DNA sequences found in this sample. This chain joins TRBV5-8 and TRBJ2-7, with D unclear. The CDR3 spans 11 residues. The V gene's germline CDR1 is SGHTS and CDR2 YDEGEE. The V end was cut by 2 bases, the J end by 6 bases, with 6 bases between. The CDR3 protein is CASSFRGEQYF. CDR3 DNA sequence: TGTGCCAGCAGCTTCAGAGGCGAGCAGTACTTC.

The J gene is TRBJ1-1, the V gene TRBV21-1; no DNA check was done on the table's D call, TRBD1. TRBV21-1 is an annotated pseudogene. The CDR3 runs to 15 residues. In DNA form, the CDR3 reads TGTGCCAGCAGCAACGACAGGGGGCAGGCCACTGAAGCTTTCTTT. Its protein is CASSNDRGQATEAFF.

The sample holds one count of this clone. The chain links TRBV4-3 to TRBJ2-2, with 7 nucleotides matching TRBD1. V shed 4 bases and J 5 bases; nucleotides not matched to a gene: 7. This CDR3 spans 15 amino acids. The germline V gene has CDR1 LGHNA and CDR2 YSLEER. The CDR3 loop reads CASSRTGTATGELFF. In DNA, the CDR3 is TGCGCCAGCAGCCGGACCGGGACAGCAACCGGGGAGCTGTTTTTT.